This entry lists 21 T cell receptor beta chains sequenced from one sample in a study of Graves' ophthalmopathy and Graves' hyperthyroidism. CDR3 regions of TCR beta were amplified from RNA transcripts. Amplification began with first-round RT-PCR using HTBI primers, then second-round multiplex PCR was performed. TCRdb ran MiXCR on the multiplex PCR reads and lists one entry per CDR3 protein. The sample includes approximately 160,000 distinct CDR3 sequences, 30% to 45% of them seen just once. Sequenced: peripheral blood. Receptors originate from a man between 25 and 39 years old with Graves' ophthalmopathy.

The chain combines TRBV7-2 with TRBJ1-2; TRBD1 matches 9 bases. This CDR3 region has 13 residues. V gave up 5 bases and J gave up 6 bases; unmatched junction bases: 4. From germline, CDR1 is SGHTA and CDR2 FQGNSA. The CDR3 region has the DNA TGTGCCAGCAGCGTCGGGACAGGGAATGGCTACACCTTC. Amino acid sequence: CASSVGTGNGYTF.

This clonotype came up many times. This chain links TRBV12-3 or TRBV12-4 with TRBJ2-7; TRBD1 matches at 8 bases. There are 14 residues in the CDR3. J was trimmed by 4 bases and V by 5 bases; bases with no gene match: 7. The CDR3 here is CASSPRGQEYEQYF. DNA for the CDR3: TGTGCCAGCAGTCCCAGGGGACAGGAGTACGAGCAGTACTTC.

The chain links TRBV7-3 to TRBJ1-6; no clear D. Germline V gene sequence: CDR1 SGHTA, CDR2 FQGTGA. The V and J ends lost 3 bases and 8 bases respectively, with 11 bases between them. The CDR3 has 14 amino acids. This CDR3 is CASSLDGIDSPLHF. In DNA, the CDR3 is TGTGCCAGCAGCTTGGATGGGATTGATTCACCCCTCCACTTT.

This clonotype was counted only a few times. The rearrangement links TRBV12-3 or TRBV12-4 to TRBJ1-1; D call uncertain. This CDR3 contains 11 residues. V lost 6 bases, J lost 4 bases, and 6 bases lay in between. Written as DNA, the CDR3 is TGTGCCAGCAGGGTGGGCACTGAAGCTTTCTTT. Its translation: CASRVGTEAFF.

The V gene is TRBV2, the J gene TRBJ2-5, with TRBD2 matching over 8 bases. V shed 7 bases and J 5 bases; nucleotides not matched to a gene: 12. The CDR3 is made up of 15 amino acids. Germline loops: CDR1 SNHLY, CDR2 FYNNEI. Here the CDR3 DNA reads TGTGCCAGCACACTGAGTGCGGGAGGTAGGGAGACCCAGTACTTC. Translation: CASTLSAGGRETQYF.

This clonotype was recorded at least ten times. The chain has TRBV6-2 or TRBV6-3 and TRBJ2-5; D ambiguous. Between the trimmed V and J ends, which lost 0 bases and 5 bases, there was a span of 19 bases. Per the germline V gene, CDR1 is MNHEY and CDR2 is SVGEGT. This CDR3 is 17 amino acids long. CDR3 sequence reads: CASSYSPLGVVDETQYF. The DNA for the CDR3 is TGTGCCAGCAGTTACTCTCCCCTAGGAGTGGTGGATGAGACCCAGTACTTC.

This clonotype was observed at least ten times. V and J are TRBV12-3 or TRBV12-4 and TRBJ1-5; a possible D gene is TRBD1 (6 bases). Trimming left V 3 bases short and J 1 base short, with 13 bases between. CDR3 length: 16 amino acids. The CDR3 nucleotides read TGTGCCAGCAGTTTTATCGGGGGGGGCAGCAATCAGCCCCAGCATTTT. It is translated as CASSFIGGGSNQPQHF.

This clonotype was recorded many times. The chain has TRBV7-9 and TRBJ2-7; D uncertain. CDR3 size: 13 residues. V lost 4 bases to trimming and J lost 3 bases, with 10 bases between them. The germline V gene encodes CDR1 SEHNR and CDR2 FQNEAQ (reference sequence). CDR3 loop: CASSSEDLYEQYF. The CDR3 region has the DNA TGTGCCAGCAGCTCCGAGGACCTCTACGAGCAGTACTTC.

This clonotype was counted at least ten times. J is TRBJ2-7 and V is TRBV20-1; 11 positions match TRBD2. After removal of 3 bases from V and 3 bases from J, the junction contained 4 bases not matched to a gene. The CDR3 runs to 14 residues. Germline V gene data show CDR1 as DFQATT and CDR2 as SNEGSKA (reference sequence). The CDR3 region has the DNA TGCAGTGCTAGCTCACTAGCGGGGGACTACGAGCAGTACTTC. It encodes CSASSLAGDYEQYF.

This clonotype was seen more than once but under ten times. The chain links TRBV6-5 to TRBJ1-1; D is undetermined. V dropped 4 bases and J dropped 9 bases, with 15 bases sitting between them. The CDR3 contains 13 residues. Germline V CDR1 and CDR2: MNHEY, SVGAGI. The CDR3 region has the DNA TGTGCCAGCAGTTCCGTAAGAACACTGAAAGCTTTCTTT. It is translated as CASSSVRTLKAFF.

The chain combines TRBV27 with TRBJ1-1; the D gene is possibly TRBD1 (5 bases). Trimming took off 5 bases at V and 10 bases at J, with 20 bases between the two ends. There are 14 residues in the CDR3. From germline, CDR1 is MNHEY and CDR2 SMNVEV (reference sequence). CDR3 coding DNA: TGTGCCAGCAGTAACAACCCCAGGGTGCTGGGAGCTTTCTTT. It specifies CASSNNPRVLGAFF.

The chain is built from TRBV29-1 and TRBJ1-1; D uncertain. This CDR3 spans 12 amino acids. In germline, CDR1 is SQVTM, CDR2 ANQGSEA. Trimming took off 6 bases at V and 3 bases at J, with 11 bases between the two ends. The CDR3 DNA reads TGCAGCGTGCTAGAAGTAGACACTGAAGCTTTCTTT. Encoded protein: CSVLEVDTEAFF.

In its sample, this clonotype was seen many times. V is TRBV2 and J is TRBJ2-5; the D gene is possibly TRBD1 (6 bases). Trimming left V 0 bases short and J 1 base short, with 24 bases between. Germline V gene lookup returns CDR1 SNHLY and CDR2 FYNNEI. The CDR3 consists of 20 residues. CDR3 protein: CASSEARYRARPGSQETQYF. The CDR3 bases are TGTGCCAGCAGTGAAGCGCGGTACAGGGCACGGCCGGGGAGCCAAGAGACCCAGTACTTC.

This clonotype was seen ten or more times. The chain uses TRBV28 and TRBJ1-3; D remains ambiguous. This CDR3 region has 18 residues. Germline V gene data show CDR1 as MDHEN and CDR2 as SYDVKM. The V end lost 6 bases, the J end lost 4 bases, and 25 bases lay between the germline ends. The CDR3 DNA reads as TGTGCCAGCAGGACTTACACCCTCGTGCAGGTTCCGGGAAACACCATATATTTT. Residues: CASRTYTLVQVPGNTIYF. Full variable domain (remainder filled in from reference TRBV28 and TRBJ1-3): DVKVTQSSRYLVKRTGEKVFLECVQDMDHENMFWYRQDPGLGLRLIYFSYDVKMKEKGDIPEGYSVSREKKERFSLILESASTNQTSMYLCASRTYTLVQVPGNTIYFGEGSWLTVV.

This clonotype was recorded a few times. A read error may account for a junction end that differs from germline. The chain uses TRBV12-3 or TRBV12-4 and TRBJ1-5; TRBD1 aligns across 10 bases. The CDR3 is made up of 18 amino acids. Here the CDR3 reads CAGSPGTGALYSNQPQHF. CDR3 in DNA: TGTGCCGGCAGTCCGGGGACAGGGGCGTTGTATAGCAATCAGCCCCAGCATTTT.

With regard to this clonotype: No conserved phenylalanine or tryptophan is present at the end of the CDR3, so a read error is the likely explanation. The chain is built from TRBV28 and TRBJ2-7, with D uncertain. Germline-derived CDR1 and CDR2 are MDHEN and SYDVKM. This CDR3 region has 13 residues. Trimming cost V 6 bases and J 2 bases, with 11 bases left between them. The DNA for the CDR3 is TGTGCCAGCAGCCTAAGCGAGACCTACGAGCAGTACCTC. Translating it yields CASSLSETYEQYL.

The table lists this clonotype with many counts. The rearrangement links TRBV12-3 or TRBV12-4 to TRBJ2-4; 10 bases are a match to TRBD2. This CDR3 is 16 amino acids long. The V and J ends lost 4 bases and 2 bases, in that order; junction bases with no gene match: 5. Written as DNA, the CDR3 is TGTGCCAGCAGTTGGGCTAGCGGGAGTACCAAAAACATTCAGTACTTC. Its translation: CASSWASGSTKNIQYF.

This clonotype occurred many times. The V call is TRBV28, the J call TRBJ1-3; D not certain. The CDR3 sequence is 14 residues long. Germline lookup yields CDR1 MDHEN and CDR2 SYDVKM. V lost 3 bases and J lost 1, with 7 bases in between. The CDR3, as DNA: TGTGCCAGCAGTTTTTATTCATCTGGAAACACCATATATTTT. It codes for CASSFYSSGNTIYF.

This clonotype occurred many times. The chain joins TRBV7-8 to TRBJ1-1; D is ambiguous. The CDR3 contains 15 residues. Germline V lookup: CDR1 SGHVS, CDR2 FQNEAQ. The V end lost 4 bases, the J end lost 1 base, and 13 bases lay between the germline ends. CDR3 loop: CASSSSPWRNTEAFF. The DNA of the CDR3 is TGTGCCAGCAGCTCGTCTCCCTGGAGGAACACTGAAGCTTTCTTT.

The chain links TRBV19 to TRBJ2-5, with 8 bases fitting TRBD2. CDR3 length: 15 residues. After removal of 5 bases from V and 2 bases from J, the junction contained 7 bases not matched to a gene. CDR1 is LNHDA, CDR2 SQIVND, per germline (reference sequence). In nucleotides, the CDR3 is TGTGCCAGTAGTTCGCCGGGACTAGGGCAAGAGACCCAGTACTTC. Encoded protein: CASSSPGLGQETQYF. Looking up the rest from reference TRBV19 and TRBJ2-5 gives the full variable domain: DGGITQSPKYLFRKEGQNVTLSCEQNLNHDAMYWYRQDPGQGLRLIYYSQIVNDFQKGDIAEGYSVSREKKESFPLTVTSAQKNPTAFYLCASSSPGLGQETQYFGPGTRLLVL.

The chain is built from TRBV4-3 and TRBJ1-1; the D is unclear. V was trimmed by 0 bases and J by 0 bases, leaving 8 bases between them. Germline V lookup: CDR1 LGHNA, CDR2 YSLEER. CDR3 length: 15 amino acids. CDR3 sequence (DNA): TGCGCCAGCAGCCAAGATCCATCCGTGAACACTGAAGCTTTCTTT. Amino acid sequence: CASSQDPSVNTEAFF.